One sample yielded the 29 T cell receptor beta chains listed below, sequenced in a study of technical replicates of blood from a handful of donors. TCRdb keeps only in-frame clones here, not all; method: immunoSEQ multiplex PCR. Seen here are 65,000 to 95,000 clones, nearly 98% observed once, and the top ten hold around 0.18%. The sequenced sample consisted of T cells isolated from PBMCs. The receptor set was obtained from a human donor in good health.

The chain links TRBV6-6 to TRBJ1-1; 7 nucleotides agree with TRBD1. Germline V CDR1 and CDR2: MNHNY, SVGAGI (reference sequence). Trimming took 0 bases from V and 0 from J; bases not matched to a gene: 1. CDR3 length equals 15 residues. In DNA, the CDR3 is TGTGCCAGCAGTTACTCAGGGGGCCTGAACACTGAAGCTTTCTTT. Amino acid sequence: CASSYSGGLNTEAFF.

This chain links TRBV4-2 with TRBJ1-1; 9 nucleotides align to TRBD1. CDR1 LGHNA and CDR2 YNFKEQ come from the germline V gene. The V and J ends lost 0 bases and 6 bases, in that order; junction bases with no gene match: 8. This CDR3 is built from 16 residues. DNA for the CDR3: TGTGCCAGCAGCCAAGATCATTGGACAGGGGCTTCTGAAGCTTTCTTT. It encodes CASSQDHWTGASEAFF.

The CDR3 nucleotides read TGTGCCAGCAGCTTAGACGGGACAGGGCGCCCTGGAAACACCATATATTTT. As protein: CASSLDGTGRPGNTIYF. The chain uses TRBV7-6 and TRBJ1-3, with 9 bases aligning to TRBD1. The CDR3 has 17 residues. Germline lookup yields CDR1 SGHVS and CDR2 FNYEAQ. With V trimmed by 1 base and J by 2 bases, 6 bases remained unmatched.

The rearrangement uses TRBV7-9 and TRBJ1-2; D perhaps matches TRBD1 (5 bases). CDR3 length equals 13 residues. V was shortened by 1 base and J by 3 bases, with 6 bases between the two germline ends. The V gene's germline CDR1 is SEHNR and CDR2 FQNEAQ (reference sequence). The DNA for the CDR3 is TGTGCCAGCAGCTTAGAGACAGACTATGGCTACACCTTC. It codes for CASSLETDYGYTF.

The chain links TRBV5-1 to TRBJ1-2, with D perhaps TRBD1 (5 bases). Germline V gene data show CDR1 as SGHRS and CDR2 as YFSETQ. The CDR3 has 15 residues. V gave up 0 bases and J gave up 3 bases, with 12 bases separating them. The CDR3 spells CASSLATGSDYGYTF. In DNA form, the CDR3 reads TGCGCCAGCAGCTTGGCTACAGGTTCGGACTATGGCTACACCTTC.

The V gene is TRBV29-1, the J gene TRBJ2-7; D gene uncertain. CDR1 and CDR2 from the germline V gene are SQVTM and ANQGSEA. V gave up 0 bases and J gave up 0 bases, with 15 bases separating them. This CDR3 has 16 amino acids. CDR3: CSVEEKTYSFSYEQYF. For the CDR3, the DNA is TGCAGCGTTGAAGAGAAAACTTACAGTTTCTCCTACGAGCAGTACTTC.

The V and J genes are TRBV27 and TRBJ1-2; D unresolved. The germline V gene has CDR1 MNHEY and CDR2 SMNVEV (reference sequence). Trimming removed 6 bases from V and 4 bases from J, with 18 bases in between. The CDR3 extends over 15 amino acids. The CDR3 nucleotides read TGTGCCAGCAGCTCAGAACCCCGGAGAGGCTATGGCTACACCTTC. It encodes CASSSEPRRGYGYTF.

This chain links TRBV5-1 with TRBJ2-3; 8 positions agree with TRBD1. The length of the CDR3 is 15 residues. Germline V CDR1 and CDR2: SGHRS, YFSETQ. Trimming at V came to 2 bases and at J to 2 bases, leaving 4 bases not matched to a gene. CDR3 sequence (DNA): TGCGCCAGCAGCTTAGGACAGGGTCCCACAGATACGCAGTATTTT. It translates to CASSLGQGPTDTQYF. Full variable domain (rest looked up from reference TRBV5-1 and TRBJ2-3): KAGVTQTPRYLIKTRGQQVTLSCSPISGHRSVSWYQQTPGQGLQFLFEYFSETQRNKGNFPGRFSGRQFSNSRSEMNVSTLELGDSALYLCASSLGQGPTDTQYFGPGTRLTVL.

CDR3 bases: TGTGCCAGCAGCATCAGGGAGGGCAATGAGCAGTTCTTC. It codes for CASSIREGNEQFF. V gene TRBV6-6 combines with J gene TRBJ2-1, with 7 bases identical to TRBD2. The junction had 5 bases not matched to a gene; V was cut back by 6 bases and J by 6 bases. Germline CDR1 reads MNHNY; CDR2 reads SVGAGI (reference sequence). The CDR3 sequence is 13 residues long.

The J gene is TRBJ2-5, the V gene TRBV29-1; D gene unclear. This CDR3 has 11 residues. CDR1 is SQVTM and CDR2 is ANQGSEA in the germline V gene. V was pared by 5 bases and J by 5 bases, with 9 bases between. Written as DNA, the CDR3 is TGCAGCGTTCCCTATCCGGAGACCCAGTACTTC. Protein: CSVPYPETQYF.

The chain employs TRBV25-1 and TRBJ1-6; a possible D gene is TRBD1 (5 bases). V was clipped by 3 bases and J by 6 bases, with 6 bases between them. CDR3 size: 13 residues. Germline V CDR1 and CDR2: MGHDK, SYGVNS. CDR3 nucleotides: TGTGCCAGCAGTGACAGGGCTAATTCACCCCTCCACTTT. Protein sequence: CASSDRANSPLHF.

The gene calls are TRBV6-1 and TRBJ2-3, with D perhaps matching TRBD2 (7 bases). V shed 8 bases and J shed 4 bases, with 19 bases lying between them. This CDR3 has 15 residues. Germline lookup yields CDR1 MNHNS and CDR2 SASEGT. The CDR3 DNA follows: TGTGCCAGCCCCTCCGGGGGCGGGGGTTCAGATACGCAGTATTTT. Residues: CASPSGGGGSDTQYF.

The chain employs TRBV30 and TRBJ1-3; 7 bases are shared with TRBD1. The germline V gene encodes CDR1 GTSNPN and CDR2 SVGIG (reference sequence). Trimming cost V 2 bases and J 8 bases; bases outside gene matches: 15. The CDR3 totals 16 residues. CDR3 region: CAWSSQIGQAGDTIYF. In nucleotides, the CDR3 is TGTGCCTGGAGTTCCCAAATCGGACAGGCCGGGGACACCATATATTTT.

This sequence joins TRBV7-9 and TRBJ2-1; TRBD1 is a possible D gene (6 bases). The V gene lost 4 bases and the J gene lost 4 bases, with 8 bases spanning the gap. This CDR3 comprises 13 residues. From germline, CDR1 is SEHNR and CDR2 FQNEAQ (reference sequence). The CDR3 region is CASSYGQYNEQFF. For the CDR3, the DNA is TGTGCCAGCAGCTACGGACAGTACAATGAGCAGTTCTTC.

The rearrangement uses TRBV9 and TRBJ1-5; a weak D match, TRBD1 (6 bases). The CDR3 has 13 residues. The germline gives CDR1 SGDLS, CDR2 YYNGEE. Trimming cost V 4 bases and J 7 bases, with 12 bases left between them. The CDR3 protein is CASSPRGNQPQHF. CDR3 in DNA: TGTGCCAGCAGCCCCAGGGGAAACCAGCCCCAGCATTTT. Looking up the rest from reference TRBV9 and TRBJ1-5 gives the full variable domain: DSGVTQTPKHLITATGQRVTLRCSPRSGDLSVYWYQQSLDQGLQFLIQYYNGEERAKGNILERFSAQQFPDLHSELNLSSLELGDSALYFCASSPRGNQPQHFGDGTRLSIL.

The rearrangement joins TRBV29-1 to TRBJ2-3, with D possibly TRBD2 on 7 matching bases. The CDR3 runs to 13 residues. The germline gives CDR1 SQVTM, CDR2 ANQGSEA. V gave up 6 bases and J gave up 8 bases, with 18 bases separating them. The CDR3 loop is CSVGGGERLTQYF. CDR3 nucleotide sequence: TGCAGCGTGGGGGGGGGCGAGAGGCTTACGCAGTATTTT.

The V gene is TRBV2, the J gene TRBJ2-1, with TRBD2 matching 7 bases. This CDR3 is built from 16 residues. The germline CDR1 and CDR2 sequences are SNHLY and FYNNEI. Losses at the gene ends were 2 bases for V and 3 bases for J; bases not matched to a gene: 7. CDR3 sequence: CASSERWREGYNEQFF. In nucleotides, the CDR3 is TGTGCCAGCAGTGAAAGGTGGAGGGAGGGCTACAATGAGCAGTTCTTC. Variable domain in full (rest from reference TRBV2 and TRBJ2-1): EPEVTQTPSHQVTQMGQEVILRCVPISNHLYFYWYRQILGQKVEFLVSFYNNEISEKSEIFDDQFSVERPDGSNFTLKIRSTKLEDSAMYFCASSERWREGYNEQFFGPGTRLTVL.

The chain links TRBV6-1 to TRBJ2-7; D is undetermined. V was pared by 7 bases and J by 6 bases, with 13 bases between. CDR1 and CDR2 from the germline V gene are MNHNS and SASEGT. The CDR3 loop spans 12 amino acids. The chain's CDR3 is CASNFIAREQYF. The DNA of the CDR3 is TGTGCCAGCAACTTCATCGCGCGCGAGCAGTACTTC.

The rearrangement links TRBV28 to TRBJ1-5; unclear D gene. V was cut by 8 bases and J by 0 bases, with 23 bases left in between. This CDR3 is 18 amino acids long. Germline V gene sequence: CDR1 MDHEN, CDR2 SYDVKM. The CDR3 sequence: CASDALRPLRDSNQPQHF. CDR3 bases: TGTGCCAGCGACGCGCTTAGGCCCCTACGGGATAGCAATCAGCCCCAGCATTTT.

V gene TRBV9 combines with J gene TRBJ2-7; TRBD2 matches 7 bases. CDR1 is SGDLS, CDR2 YYNGEE, per germline. The CDR3 extends over 14 amino acids. The V segment lost 1 base and the J segment 3 bases; nucleotides outside the gene matches: 4. The CDR3 bases are TGTGCCAGCAGCGTATACGCGGGGGACTACGAGCAGTACTTC. This gives the protein CASSVYAGDYEQYF. The full variable domain, with the rest looked up from reference TRBV9 and TRBJ2-7, is DSGVTQTPKHLITATGQRVTLRCSPRSGDLSVYWYQQSLDQGLQFLIQYYNGEERAKGNILERFSAQQFPDLHSELNLSSLELGDSALYFCASSVYAGDYEQYFGPGTRLTVT.

This clone was seen only once. This chain connects TRBV6-6 to TRBJ1-4; D gene uncertain. The germline V gene encodes CDR1 MNHNY and CDR2 SVGAGI (reference sequence). V was clipped by 5 bases and J by 8 bases, with 18 bases between them. The CDR3 is made up of 15 amino acids. This chain's CDR3 is CASSQERGRGEKLFF. The CDR3 coding sequence is TGTGCCAGCAGTCAGGAGCGCGGGAGAGGGGAAAAACTGTTTTTT.

The count of this clone is one. J is TRBJ1-4 and V is TRBV29-1; 7 bases line up with TRBD1. The CDR3 covers 13 residues. The V gene end was trimmed by 7 bases and the J gene end by 0 bases; junction bases not matched to a gene: 2. Germline CDR1 is SQVTM and CDR2 is ANQGSEA. The CDR3 sequence: CSGQGATNEKLFF. Here the CDR3 DNA reads TGCAGCGGACAGGGTGCAACTAATGAAAAACTGTTTTTT.

This chain uses TRBV2 with TRBJ2-7; D may be TRBD1 (5 bases). CDR1 and CDR2 from the germline V gene are SNHLY and FYNNEI. V lost 2 bases and J 3 bases, leaving 8 bases between the germline ends. The CDR3 is 13 residues long. The CDR3 loop is CASSEIRGYEQYF. CDR3 coding DNA: TGTGCCAGCAGTGAAATTAGGGGCTACGAGCAGTACTTC.

The CDR3, as DNA: TGTGCCAGCAGTTACTTAGTCGGGATAAATGAGCAGTTCTTC. It is translated as CASSYLVGINEQFF. V gene TRBV6-5 combines with J gene TRBJ2-1, with a tentative D call TRBD2 (5 bases). The germline V gene has CDR1 MNHEY and CDR2 SVGAGI. Deletions cut 1 base from V and 7 bases from J, with 11 bases between. This CDR3 spans 14 amino acids.

The CDR3 DNA follows: TGTGCCAGCAGTGACCTAGAGAACACTGAAGCTTTCTTT. Translation: CASSDLENTEAFF. The V and J genes are TRBV6-4 and TRBJ1-1; D is ambiguous. The CDR3 runs to 13 residues. Per the germline V gene, CDR1 is MRHNA and CDR2 is SNTAGT. V lost 2 bases to trimming and J lost 1 base, with 5 bases between them.

This rearrangement joins TRBV29-1 to TRBJ2-2; D is perhaps TRBD2 (5 bases). The CDR3 runs to 14 residues. Germline V gives CDR1 SQVTM, CDR2 ANQGSEA. CDR3 coding DNA: TGCAGGCTAAACGGGGAGTCGAACACCGGGGAGCTGTTTTTT. Protein sequence: CRLNGESNTGELFF.

The V gene is TRBV7-9, the J gene TRBJ2-7; 7 bases align to TRBD2. Germline V gene sequence: CDR1 SEHNR, CDR2 FQNEAQ (reference sequence). The length of the CDR3 is 15 residues. V lost 5 bases and J lost 0; bases outside the gene matches: 7. CDR3 sequence (DNA): TGTGCCAGCAGCCCCTTCGGGGGGAGCTCCTACGAGCAGTACTTC. Translation: CASSPFGGSSYEQYF. Complete variable domain (other parts from reference TRBV7-9 and TRBJ2-7): DTGVSQNPRHKITKRGQNVTFRCDPISEHNRLYWYRQTLGQGPEFLTYFQNEAQLEKSRLLSDRFSAERPKGSFSTLEIQRTEQGDSAMYLCASSPFGGSSYEQYFGPGTRLTVT.

CDR3 loop: CASSFPGQRSTEAFF. CDR3 in DNA: TGTGCCAGCAGCTTCCCGGGACAGCGAAGCACTGAAGCTTTCTTT. The chain carries TRBV5-4 and TRBJ1-1, with TRBD1 matching 7 bases. Germline values: CDR1 SGHNT, CDR2 YYREEE (reference sequence). V lost 2 bases to trimming and J lost 4 bases; unmatched junction nucleotides: 8. This CDR3 spans 15 amino acids.

The chain employs TRBV5-1 and TRBJ1-4; a possible D gene is TRBD1 (6 bases). The CDR3 runs 15 residues. Deletions cut 2 bases from V and 4 bases from J, with 12 bases between. Looked up from germline, CDR1 is SGHRS and CDR2 is YFSETQ. The CDR3 loop is CASSLGRTDNEKLFF. CDR3 coding DNA: TGCGCCAGCAGCTTAGGGCGGACAGATAATGAAAAACTGTTTTTT.